This TCR beta chain appears in the sequencing data of a study of CD8 T cells in ankylosing spondylitis. The study, taken as a whole, reports: Apparently characteristic of ankylosing spondylitis blood was a TCR beta motif (about 8 highly homologous variants). Significantly higher representation of disease-linked clones was reported for matched ankylosing spondylitis synovial fluid. Previous work reported some of these motif variants in the synovial fluid and blood of reactive arthritis.

The sample holds a few counts of this clonotype. Antigen: not known. The V gene lost 4 bases and the J gene lost 0 bases, with 9 bases spanning the gap. In germline, CDR1 is SQVTM, CDR2 ANQGSEA. The CDR3 length is 13 residues. Construction of TCR beta libraries was performed using quantitative 5'-RACE with molecular barcodes. TCRdb reprocessed the 5' RACE reads via MiXCR and lists one record per CDR3 protein. Here the sample spans fewer than 200,000 distinct CDR3 sequences, 18% being singletons. The sample comprised blood, either unsorted or a sorted T cell fraction (not recorded which). The chain uses TRBV29-1 and TRBJ1-2, with D unclear. The clonotype was recovered from a male donor aged 5-30 years with ankylosing spondylitis or in good health (not recorded which). The CDR3 here is CSVVKGPNYGYTF. In DNA form, the CDR3 reads TGCAGCGTTGTTAAGGGCCCTAACTATGGCTACACCTTC.